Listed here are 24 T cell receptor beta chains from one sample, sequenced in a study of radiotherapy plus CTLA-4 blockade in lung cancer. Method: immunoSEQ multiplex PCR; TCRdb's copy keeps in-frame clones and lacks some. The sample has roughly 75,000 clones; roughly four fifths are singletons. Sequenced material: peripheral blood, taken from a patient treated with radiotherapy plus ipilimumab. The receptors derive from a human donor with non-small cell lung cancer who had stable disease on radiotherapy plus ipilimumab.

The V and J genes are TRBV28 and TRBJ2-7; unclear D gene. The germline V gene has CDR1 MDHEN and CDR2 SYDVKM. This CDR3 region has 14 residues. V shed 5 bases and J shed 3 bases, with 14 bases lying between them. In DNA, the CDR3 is TGTGCCAGCAGTCCACGAATAAGTCTCTACGAGCAGTACTTC. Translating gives CASSPRISLYEQYF. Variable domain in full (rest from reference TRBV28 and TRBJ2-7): DVKVTQSSRYLVKRTGEKVFLECVQDMDHENMFWYRQDPGLGLRLIYFSYDVKMKEKGDIPEGYSVSREKKERFSLILESASTNQTSMYLCASSPRISLYEQYFGPGTRLTVT.

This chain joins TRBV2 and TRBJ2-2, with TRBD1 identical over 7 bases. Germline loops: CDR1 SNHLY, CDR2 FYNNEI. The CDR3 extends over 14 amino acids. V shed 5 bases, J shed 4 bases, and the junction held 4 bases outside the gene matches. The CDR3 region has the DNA TGTGCCAGCAGTAAGGGACAGCGCACCGGGGAGCTGTTTTTT. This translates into CASSKGQRTGELFF.

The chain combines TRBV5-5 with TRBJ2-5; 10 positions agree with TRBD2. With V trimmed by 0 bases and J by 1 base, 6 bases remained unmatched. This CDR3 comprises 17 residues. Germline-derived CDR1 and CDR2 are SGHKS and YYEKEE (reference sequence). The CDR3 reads CASSLALAGALQETQYF. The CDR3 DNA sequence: TGTGCCAGCAGCTTGGCGCTAGCGGGGGCCCTCCAAGAGACCCAGTACTTC.

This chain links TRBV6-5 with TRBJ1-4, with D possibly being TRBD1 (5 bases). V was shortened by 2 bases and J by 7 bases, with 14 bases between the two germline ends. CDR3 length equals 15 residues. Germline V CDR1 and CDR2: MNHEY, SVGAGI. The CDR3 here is CASSYNPGGGEKLFF. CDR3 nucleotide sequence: TGTGCCAGCAGTTACAACCCGGGTGGGGGTGAAAAACTGTTTTTT.

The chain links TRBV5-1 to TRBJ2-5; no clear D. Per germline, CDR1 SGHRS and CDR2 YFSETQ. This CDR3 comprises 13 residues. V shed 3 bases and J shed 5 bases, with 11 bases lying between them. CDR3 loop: CASSWSATETQYF. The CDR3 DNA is TGCGCCAGCAGCTGGAGCGCGACCGAGACCCAGTACTTC.

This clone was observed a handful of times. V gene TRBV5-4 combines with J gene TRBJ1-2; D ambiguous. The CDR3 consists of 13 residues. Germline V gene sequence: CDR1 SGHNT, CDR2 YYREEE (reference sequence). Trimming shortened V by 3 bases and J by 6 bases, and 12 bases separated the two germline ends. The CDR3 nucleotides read TGTGCCAGCAGCTGGAGTGGTGCCGATGGCTACACCTTC. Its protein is CASSWSGADGYTF.

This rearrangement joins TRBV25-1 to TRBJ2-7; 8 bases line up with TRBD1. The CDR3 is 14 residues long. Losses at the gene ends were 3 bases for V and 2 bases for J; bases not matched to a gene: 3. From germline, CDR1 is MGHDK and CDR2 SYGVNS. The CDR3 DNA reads TGTGCCAGCAGTGACAGGGGGCCACCCTACGAGCAGTACTTC. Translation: CASSDRGPPYEQYF.

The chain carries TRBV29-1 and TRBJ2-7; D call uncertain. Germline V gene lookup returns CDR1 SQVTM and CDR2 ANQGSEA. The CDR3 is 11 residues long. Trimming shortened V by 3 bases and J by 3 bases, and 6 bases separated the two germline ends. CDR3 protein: CSVDWGYEQYF. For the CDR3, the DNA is TGCAGCGTTGATTGGGGCTACGAGCAGTACTTC.

The CDR3 loop is CASTKGRGPQGYTF. The CDR3 DNA follows: TGTGCCAGTACCAAAGGCAGGGGGCCGCAAGGCTACACCTTC. The chain recombines TRBV19 with TRBJ1-2; 8 nucleotides align to TRBD1. The trim removed 7 bases at V and 8 bases at J, leaving 12 bases unmatched. This CDR3 spans 14 amino acids. The germline V gene encodes CDR1 LNHDA and CDR2 SQIVND (reference sequence).

CDR3 bases: TGTGCCACCGCCCAGAGCAGGGGCAAGAACACTGAAGCTTTCTTT. Its protein product is CATAQSRGKNTEAFF. V usage is TRBV19 and J usage is TRBJ1-1, with a tentative D call TRBD1 (6 bases). The V gene's germline CDR1 is LNHDA and CDR2 SQIVND (reference sequence). Trimming removed 10 bases at V and 1 base at J, with 19 bases between. The CDR3 has 15 residues.

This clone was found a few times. Here the CDR3 DNA reads TGTGCCAGCAGCCGACTAGCGGGGGGGCAGAACACCGGGGAGCTGTTTTTT. It specifies CASSRLAGGQNTGELFF. V usage is TRBV9 and J usage is TRBJ2-2, with 14 bases lining up with TRBD2. Germline V lookup: CDR1 SGDLS, CDR2 YYNGEE. The CDR3 is 17 residues long. V trimming: 4 bases; J trimming: 1 base; junction bases outside the gene matches: 3.

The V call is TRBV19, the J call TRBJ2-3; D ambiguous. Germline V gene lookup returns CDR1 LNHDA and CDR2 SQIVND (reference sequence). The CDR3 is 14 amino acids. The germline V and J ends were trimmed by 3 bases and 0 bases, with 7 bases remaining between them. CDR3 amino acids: CASSIALSTDTQYF. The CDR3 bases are TGTGCCAGTAGTATCGCCCTCAGCACAGATACGCAGTATTTT.

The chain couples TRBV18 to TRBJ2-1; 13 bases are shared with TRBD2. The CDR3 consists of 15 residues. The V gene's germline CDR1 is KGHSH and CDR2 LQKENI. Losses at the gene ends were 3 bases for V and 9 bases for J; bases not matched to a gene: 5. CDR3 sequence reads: CASSPLLAGGPEQFF. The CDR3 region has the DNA TGTGCCAGCTCACCCTTACTAGCGGGAGGGCCTGAGCAGTTCTTC.

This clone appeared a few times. The CDR3 spells CASRRTGGREKLFF. CDR3 DNA sequence: TGTGCCAGCAGACGGACAGGGGGCAGAGAAAAACTGTTTTTT. The chain is built from TRBV6-1 and TRBJ1-4; TRBD1 matches at 11 bases. V was pared by 6 bases and J by 8 bases, with 5 bases of the junction left unmatched. CDR3 size: 14 residues. CDR1 and CDR2 from the germline V gene are MNHNS and SASEGT.

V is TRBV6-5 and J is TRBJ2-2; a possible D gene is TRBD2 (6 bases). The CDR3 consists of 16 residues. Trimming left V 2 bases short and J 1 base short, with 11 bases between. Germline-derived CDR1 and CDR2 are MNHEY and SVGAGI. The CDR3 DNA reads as TGTGCCAGCAGTTACCGGGCAGCGGGGAACACCGGGGAGCTGTTTTTT. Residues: CASSYRAAGNTGELFF.

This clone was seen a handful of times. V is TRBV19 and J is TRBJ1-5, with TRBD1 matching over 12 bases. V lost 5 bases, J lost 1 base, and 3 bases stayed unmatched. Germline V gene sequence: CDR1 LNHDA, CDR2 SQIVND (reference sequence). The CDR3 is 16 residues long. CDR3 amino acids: CASSGDRGLSNQPQHF. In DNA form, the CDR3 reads TGTGCCAGTAGTGGGGACAGGGGGCTCAGCAATCAGCCCCAGCATTTT.

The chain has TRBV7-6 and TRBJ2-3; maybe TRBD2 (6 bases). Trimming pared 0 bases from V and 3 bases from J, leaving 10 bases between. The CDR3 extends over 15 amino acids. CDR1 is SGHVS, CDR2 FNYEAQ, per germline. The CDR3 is CASSLAGGFTDTQYF. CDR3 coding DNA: TGTGCCAGCAGCTTAGCGGGAGGCTTTACAGATACGCAGTATTTT. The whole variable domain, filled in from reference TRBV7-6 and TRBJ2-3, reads GAGVSQSPRYKVTKRGQDVALRCDPISGHVSLYWYRQALGQGPEFLTYFNYEAQQDKSGLPNDRFSAERPEGSISTLTIQRTEQRDSAMYRCASSLAGGFTDTQYFGPGTRLTVL.

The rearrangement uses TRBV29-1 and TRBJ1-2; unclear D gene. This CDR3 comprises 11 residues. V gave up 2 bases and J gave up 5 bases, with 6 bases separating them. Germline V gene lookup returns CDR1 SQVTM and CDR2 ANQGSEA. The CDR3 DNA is TGCAGCGTTGAATCTGGGTATGGCTACACCTTC. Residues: CSVESGYGYTF.

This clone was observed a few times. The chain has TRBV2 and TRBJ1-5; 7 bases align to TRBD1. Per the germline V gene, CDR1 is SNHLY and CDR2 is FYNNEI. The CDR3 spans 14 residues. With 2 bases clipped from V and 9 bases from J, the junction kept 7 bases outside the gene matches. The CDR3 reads CASSEQGDRWPQHF. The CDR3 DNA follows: TGTGCCAGCAGTGAACAGGGGGACCGATGGCCCCAGCATTTT.

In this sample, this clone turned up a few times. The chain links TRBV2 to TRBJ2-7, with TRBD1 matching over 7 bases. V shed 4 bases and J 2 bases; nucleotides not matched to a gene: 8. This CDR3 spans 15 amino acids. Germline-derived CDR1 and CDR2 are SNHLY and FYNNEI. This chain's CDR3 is CASSGVSGTAYEQYF. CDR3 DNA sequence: TGTGCCAGCAGTGGAGTATCAGGGACAGCCTACGAGCAGTACTTC.

In DNA, the CDR3 is TGTGCCAGCAGTGCCGTCAACGGTGCTAACTATGGCTACACCTTC. Translation: CASSAVNGANYGYTF. V and J are TRBV6-1 and TRBJ1-2; D not resolved. Germline CDR1 reads MNHNS; CDR2 reads SASEGT. Trimming shortened V by 4 bases and J by 0 bases, and 12 bases separated the two germline ends. This CDR3 is 15 amino acids long.

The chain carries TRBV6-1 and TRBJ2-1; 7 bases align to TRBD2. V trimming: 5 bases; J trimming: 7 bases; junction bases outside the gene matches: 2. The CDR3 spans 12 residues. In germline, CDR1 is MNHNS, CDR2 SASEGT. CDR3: CASSLAVNEQFF. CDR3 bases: TGTGCCAGCAGTCTAGCGGTGAATGAGCAGTTCTTC.

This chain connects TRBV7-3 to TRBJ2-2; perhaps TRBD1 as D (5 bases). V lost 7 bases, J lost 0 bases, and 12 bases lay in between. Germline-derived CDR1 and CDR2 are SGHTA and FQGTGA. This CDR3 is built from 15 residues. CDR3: CASNKKGANTGELFF. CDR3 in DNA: TGTGCCAGCAACAAAAAAGGGGCGAACACCGGGGAGCTGTTTTTT.

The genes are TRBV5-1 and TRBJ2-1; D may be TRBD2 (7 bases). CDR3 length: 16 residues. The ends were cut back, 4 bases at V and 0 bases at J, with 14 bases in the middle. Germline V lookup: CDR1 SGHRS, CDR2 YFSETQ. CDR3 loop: CASSPGGGSSYNEQFF. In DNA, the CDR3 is TGCGCCAGCAGCCCGGGGGGCGGGAGCTCCTACAATGAGCAGTTCTTC.